These T cell receptor beta chains were read from a single sample in a study of control samples from healthy donors and cancer patients. The data were produced by immunoSEQ multiplex PCR, yet TCRdb's version contains in-frame clones alone and is incomplete. Of about 92,000 clones detected, 82% appear once; the ten largest clones hold 8.5% to 10%. The sample consisted of blood. Receptors were obtained from a woman in her fifties or sixties in good health. Both conserved end residues are part of each CDR3. Fields, in order: V gene, J gene, D gene, CDR3 length, clone size, CDR3 protein, CDR3 DNA. The D gene is left open where the match is weak. Clone size, where shown, is once, few, many, or a class for clones that have expanded.

>TRBV14|TRBJ2-1|TRBD2|15|NA
CASSQVAGLHNEQFF
TGTGCCAGCAGCCAAGTAGCGGGACTACACAATGAGCAGTTCTTC
>TRBV29-1|TRBJ2-7|NA|11|NA
CSVDRGDEQYF
TGCAGCGTTGACAGGGGAGACGAGCAGTACTTC
>TRBV3-1/TRBV3-2|TRBJ2-7|TRBD2|15|NA
CASSHRLAGAYEQYF
TGTGCCAGCAGCCATAGGCTAGCGGGAGCCTACGAGCAGTACTTC
>TRBV19|TRBJ2-2|NA|15|NA
CASSLGGAQAGELFF
TGTGCCAGTAGCCTTGGGGGGGCGCAAGCCGGGGAGCTGTTTTTT
>TRBV7-2|TRBJ2-1|NA|16|once
CASSPIGGTLVGEQFF
TGTGCCAGCAGCCCGATCGGGGGGACACTGGTAGGTGAGCAGTTCTTC
>TRBV14|TRBJ2-5|TRBD1|15|NA
CASSHDRGRRETQYF
TGTGCCAGCAGCCATGACAGGGGGCGCAGAGAGACCCAGTACTTC
>TRBV6-5|TRBJ1-1|TRBD1|11|NA
CASIRGTEAFF
TGTGCCAGCATCAGGGGGACTGAAGCTTTCTTT
>TRBV20-1|TRBJ2-7|NA|11|NA
CSASSGYEQYF
TGCAGTGCTAGTTCGGGATACGAGCAGTACTTC
>TRBV3-1/TRBV3-2|TRBJ2-1|NA|13|NA
CASSLSGLLEQFF
TGTGCCAGCAGCCTCTCGGGACTTTTAGAGCAGTTCTTC
>TRBV18|TRBJ2-2|NA|17|once
CASSPPGIAPNTGELFF
TGTGCCAGCTCACCACCGGGCATAGCACCGAACACCGGGGAGCTGTTTTTT
>TRBV27|TRBJ1-1|TRBD1|14|NA
CASSPGQENTEAFF
TGTGCCAGCAGTCCGGGACAGGAGAACACTGAAGCTTTCTTT
>TRBV10-3|TRBJ2-7|NA|13|NA
CAISGTGGDEQYF
TGTGCCATCAGTGGGACAGGAGGGGACGAGCAGTACTTC
>TRBV7-8|TRBJ1-4|NA|14|NA
CASSLGQLNEKLFF
TGTGCCAGCAGCCTAGGACAGCTAAATGAAAAACTGTTTTTT
>TRBV6-5|TRBJ2-1|TRBD1|14|NA
CASWTGGSGNEQFF
TGTGCCAGCTGGACAGGGGGCTCGGGCAATGAGCAGTTCTTC
>TRBV29-1|TRBJ2-7|TRBD1|13|NA
CSVVGQGTYEQYF
TGCAGCGTTGTGGGACAGGGGACCTACGAGCAGTACTTC
>TRBV27|TRBJ2-2|NA|14|NA
CASSLSIRGGELFF
TGTGCCAGCAGTTTATCGATTAGGGGCGGGGAGCTGTTTTTT
>TRBV11-2|TRBJ1-1|NA|16|once
CASSSPGGGANTEAFF
TGTGCCAGCAGCTCCCCCGGGGGGGGCGCGAACACTGAAGCTTTCTTT
>TRBV6-2/TRBV6-3|TRBJ2-3|TRBD2|19|NA
CASSYVAGGPRVGTDTQYF
TGTGCCAGCAGTTACGTAGCGGGGGGGCCGAGAGTCGGCACAGATACGCAGTATTTT
>TRBV3-1/TRBV3-2|TRBJ2-2|NA|16|NA
CASSQGTPQNTGELFF
TGTGCCAGCAGCCAAGGGACCCCGCAGAACACCGGGGAGCTGTTTTTT
>TRBV27|TRBJ1-5|NA|14|NA
CASSFGSSNQPQHF
TGTGCCAGCAGTTTCGGCAGTAGCAATCAGCCCCAGCATTTT
>TRBV5-1|TRBJ2-3|NA|12|NA
CASARDTDTQYF
TGCGCCAGCGCGCGCGATACAGATACGCAGTATTTT
>TRBV6-2/TRBV6-3|TRBJ2-7|TRBD2|17|NA
CASSYSQRGTETYEQYF
TGTGCCAGCAGTTATTCCCAGCGGGGGACCGAAACCTACGAGCAGTACTTC
>TRBV2|TRBJ2-3|NA|11|NA
CASSILDTQYF
TGTGCCAGCAGTATTTTAGATACGCAGTATTTT
>TRBV7-9|TRBJ1-1|NA|16|NA
CASRRRGGVMNTEAFF
TGTGCCAGCAGGAGAAGGGGAGGCGTGATGAACACTGAAGCTTTCTTT
>TRBV6-6|TRBJ1-5|NA|16|NA
CASSYSIQNSNQPQHF
TGTGCCAGCAGTTACTCGATACAGAATAGCAATCAGCCCCAGCATTTT
>TRBV6-5|TRBJ1-4|TRBD1|15|NA
CASSSRDRVTEKLFF
TGTGCCAGCAGCTCCCGGGACAGGGTAACTGAAAAACTGTTTTTT
>TRBV15|TRBJ1-5|TRBD1|17|NA
CATSSTDRGLSNQPQHF
TGTGCCACCAGCAGCACGGACAGGGGGCTTAGCAATCAGCCCCAGCATTTT
>TRBV9|TRBJ1-2|NA|15|NA
CASSVGVLPYYGYTF
TGTGCCAGCAGCGTCGGGGTCCTTCCATACTATGGCTACACCTTC
>TRBV9|TRBJ1-1|TRBD1|19|few
CASSVEGPGQGVGDTEAFF
TGTGCCAGCAGCGTAGAGGGCCCGGGACAGGGGGTAGGGGACACTGAAGCTTTCTTT
>TRBV5-1|TRBJ2-1|NA|14|NA
CASSLGSTGNEQFF
TGCGCCAGCAGCTTGGGTAGCACAGGGAATGAGCAGTTCTTC
>TRBV29-1|TRBJ1-1|TRBD1|12|once
CSVAGQGVGAFF
TGCAGCGTTGCGGGACAGGGAGTTGGAGCTTTCTTT
>TRBV28|TRBJ2-3|NA|16|once
CASTMTHSTRTDTQYF
TGTGCCAGCACCATGACCCACTCCACCCGCACAGATACGCAGTATTTT
>TRBV29-1|TRBJ2-1|NA|12|once
CSVELLFNEQFF
TGCAGCGTTGAATTACTCTTCAATGAGCAGTTCTTC
>TRBV6-5|TRBJ2-7|TRBD1|16|NA
CASSYRSGQGSHEQYF
TGTGCCAGCAGTTACCGATCGGGACAGGGGTCCCACGAGCAGTACTTC
>TRBV5-4|TRBJ2-1|NA|15|NA
CASSLEEGTYNEQFF
TGTGCCAGCAGCTTGGAAGAGGGAACCTACAATGAGCAGTTCTTC
>TRBV5-5|TRBJ2-1|NA|13|NA
CASSAGSLNEQFF
TGTGCCAGCAGCGCCGGGTCTCTCAATGAGCAGTTCTTC
>TRBV19|TRBJ1-4|NA|15|NA
CASSIFGTALEKLFF
TGTGCCAGTAGTATATTTGGAACAGCGTTGGAAAAACTGTTTTTT
>TRBV4-1|TRBJ1-1|TRBD1|17|NA
CASSQLTGTGKNTEAFF
TGCGCCAGCAGCCAGCTGACCGGGACAGGGAAGAACACTGAAGCTTTCTTT
>TRBV18|TRBJ2-7|TRBD2|14|NA
CASSLAGGRYEQYF
TGTGCCAGCTCACTTGCGGGGGGTCGATACGAGCAGTACTTC